One sample yielded the 8 T cell receptor beta chains listed below, sequenced in a study of cytomegalovirus exposure and HLA in healthy donors. The PCR made use of 60 Vbeta and 13 Jbeta primers. The table came from immunoSEQ multiplex PCR; TCRdb's copy has only in-frame clones and leaves some out. This table holds more than 150,000 clones, approximately 81% found once. Sequences were obtained from PBMCs. The receptors here all came from a man aged 45-60 years in good health and CMV-seropositive.

This clone appeared a single time. This chain connects TRBV10-3 to TRBJ2-7; 15 nucleotides match TRBD2. The J segment lost 5 bases and the V segment lost 8 bases, leaving 13 bases of the junction unmatched. In germline, CDR1 is ENHRY, CDR2 SYGVKD. CDR3 length equals 17 residues. The CDR3 DNA reads TGTGCCATCGGAGTAGGGACTAGCGGGAGGACCGGGAACGAGCAGTACTTC. Protein: CAIGVGTSGRTGNEQYF.

The V gene is TRBV5-8, the J gene TRBJ2-4; 8 nucleotides align to TRBD2. V was clipped by 0 bases and J by 6 bases; unmatched bases: 2. This CDR3 contains 14 residues. Looked up from germline, CDR1 is SGHTS and CDR2 is YDEGEE. CDR3 nucleotide sequence: TGTGCCAGCAGCTTGGCGGGAGGGGCAAACATTCAGTACTTC. This gives the protein CASSLAGGANIQYF.

This clone was detected only once. The chain carries TRBV28 and TRBJ1-2; D not certain. Trimming removed 6 bases at V and 4 bases at J, with 12 bases between. Germline CDR1 MDHEN, CDR2 SYDVKM. The CDR3 is made up of 13 amino acids. The CDR3 loop reads CASSQVRGYGYTF. DNA of the CDR3: TGTGCCAGCAGCCAAGTTCGGGGCTATGGCTACACCTTC.

The V call is TRBV9, the J call TRBJ1-3, with TRBD1 matching over 10 bases. In germline, CDR1 is SGDLS, CDR2 YYNGEE. CDR3 size: 15 residues. V gave up 4 bases and J gave up 7 bases; unmatched junction bases: 8. CDR3 coding DNA: TGTGCCAGCAGCACTAGCGGACAGGGGGGGAACACCATATATTTT. Translating gives CASSTSGQGGNTIYF.

The CDR3 DNA reads as TGCGCCAGCAGCCCGGGACAGGGGGCTTTCGTCTACACCTTC. Protein: CASSPGQGAFVYTF. The rearrangement links TRBV5-1 to TRBJ1-2; 12 bases match TRBD1. From germline, CDR1 is SGHRS and CDR2 YFSETQ. With 4 bases clipped from V and 10 bases from J, the junction kept 8 bases outside the gene matches. The CDR3 runs 14 residues.

This chain joins TRBV5-1 and TRBJ2-1, with 10 nucleotides matching TRBD2. The CDR3 is made up of 15 amino acids. J lost 10 bases, V lost 2 bases, and 9 bases had no gene match. The germline V gene has CDR1 SGHRS and CDR2 YFSETQ. CDR3 sequence (DNA): TGCGCCAGCAGCTTAGGACTAGCGGTTGGCGGGGAGCAGTTCTTC. It encodes CASSLGLAVGGEQFF. The full variable domain, rest sourced from reference TRBV5-1 and TRBJ2-1, is KAGVTQTPRYLIKTRGQQVTLSCSPISGHRSVSWYQQTPGQGLQFLFEYFSETQRNKGNFPGRFSGRQFSNSRSEMNVSTLELGDSALYLCASSLGLAVGGEQFFGPGTRLTVL.

The rearrangement uses TRBV2 and TRBJ2-1, with 8 bases lining up with TRBD1. The ends lost 6 bases at V and 0 bases at J; junction bases unmatched: 19. Germline loops: CDR1 SNHLY, CDR2 FYNNEI. There are 20 residues in the CDR3. The CDR3 nucleotides are TGTGCCAGCAGCATACCAGGGGGCGGTAGCGCACCAAGCTCCTACAATGAGCAGTTCTTC. Its translation: CASSIPGGGSAPSSYNEQFF.

The V and J genes are TRBV9 and TRBJ2-1, with TRBD1 matching 8 bases. Germline lookup yields CDR1 SGDLS and CDR2 YYNGEE. This CDR3 has 15 amino acids. V was pared by 0 bases and J by 8 bases, with 7 bases of the junction left unmatched. The chain's CDR3 is CASSVVGRGHDEQFF. CDR3 coding DNA: TGTGCCAGCAGCGTAGTAGGCAGGGGGCATGATGAGCAGTTCTTC.